These 6 T cell receptor beta chains share one sample of origin, sequenced in a study of blood T cell repertoires in COVID-19 (dated by TCRdb to 2019 to 2021). The library was produced with the immunoSEQ multiplex PCR assay. Drawn from immuneACCESS, this table holds only the in-frame rearrangements with V and J called that TCRdb kept. Clones are partly lost; checked studies trace under half to an unresolved V gene and leave the rest unexplained. Within this sample are under 55,000 clones, with 90% of them counted one time only. Clones ranked in the top ten supply more than 3% of the sample. Sample: peripheral blood. These receptors all come from a human donor in a cohort sampled during active COVID-19.

In this sample, this clone turned up a few times. The chain is built from TRBV7-9 and TRBJ1-2; 7 bases align to TRBD1. The germline V gene has CDR1 SEHNR and CDR2 FQNEAQ (reference sequence). The length of the CDR3 is 13 residues. The V gene end was trimmed by 5 bases and the J gene end by 4 bases; junction bases not matched to a gene: 4. This CDR3 is CASSQQGTYGYTF. In nucleotides, the CDR3 is TGTGCCAGCAGCCAACAGGGGACCTATGGCTACACCTTC.

This sequence joins TRBV19 and TRBJ2-3; a possible D gene is TRBD2 (6 bases). Germline V CDR1 and CDR2: LNHDA, SQIVND (reference sequence). V dropped 6 bases and J dropped 1 base, with 14 bases sitting between them. This CDR3 is built from 15 residues. CDR3 residues: CASRSRGMRTDTQYF. The CDR3 region has the DNA TGTGCCAGTAGAAGTCGCGGGATGCGCACAGATACGCAGTATTTT.

The chain carries TRBV2 and TRBJ2-7; 8 bases agree with TRBD1. This CDR3 has 14 residues. Germline V gene lookup returns CDR1 SNHLY and CDR2 FYNNEI. V shed 5 bases, J shed 3 bases, and the junction held 6 bases outside the gene matches. CDR3 nucleotide sequence: TGTGCCAGCAGTCCAACAGGGGGAAGCTACGAGCAGTACTTC. Protein sequence: CASSPTGGSYEQYF. The full variable domain, rest sourced from reference TRBV2 and TRBJ2-7, is EPEVTQTPSHQVTQMGQEVILRCVPISNHLYFYWYRQILGQKVEFLVSFYNNEISEKSEIFDDQFSVERPDGSNFTLKIRSTKLEDSAMYFCASSPTGGSYEQYFGPGTRLTVT.

The chain links TRBV6-2 or TRBV6-3 to TRBJ2-1; tentative D call: TRBD2 (5 bases). The CDR3 has 14 residues. The germline V gene has CDR1 MNHEY and CDR2 SVGEGT. V lost 6 bases and J 5 bases, leaving 14 bases between the germline ends. The CDR3 spells CASSPSGSHNEQFF. The CDR3 bases are TGTGCCAGCAGCCCAAGCGGATCCCACAATGAGCAGTTCTTC.

In this sample, this clone turned up a few times. V usage is TRBV7-8 and J usage is TRBJ2-7; 7 nucleotides match TRBD2. V trimming: 1 base; J trimming: 3 bases; junction bases outside the gene matches: 3. The CDR3 is 14 residues long. Germline CDR1 SGHVS, CDR2 FQNEAQ. The CDR3 protein is CASSLGTRSYEQYV. The DNA for the CDR3 is TGTGCCAGCAGCTTAGGGACTAGAAGCTACGAGCAGTACGTC.

The chain recombines TRBV28 with TRBJ1-6; possibly TRBD1 for D (5 bases). This CDR3 is built from 13 residues. Germline V gene lookup returns CDR1 MDHEN and CDR2 SYDVKM. V lost 7 bases to trimming and J lost 10 bases, with 14 bases between them. Here the CDR3 reads CASIVAGQSPLHF. The DNA for the CDR3 is TGTGCCAGCATCGTCGCGGGGCAATCACCCCTCCACTTT.